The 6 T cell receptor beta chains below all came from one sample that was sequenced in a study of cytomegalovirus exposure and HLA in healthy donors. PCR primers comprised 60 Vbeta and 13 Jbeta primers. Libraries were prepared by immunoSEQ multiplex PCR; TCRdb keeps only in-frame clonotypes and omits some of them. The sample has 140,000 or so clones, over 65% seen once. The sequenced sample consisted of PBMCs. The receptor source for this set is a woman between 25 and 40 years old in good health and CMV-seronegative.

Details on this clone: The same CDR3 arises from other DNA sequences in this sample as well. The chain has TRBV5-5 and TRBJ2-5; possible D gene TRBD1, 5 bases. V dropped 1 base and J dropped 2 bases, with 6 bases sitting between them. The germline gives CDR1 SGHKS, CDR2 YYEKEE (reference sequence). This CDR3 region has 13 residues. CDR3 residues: CASSLQGQETQYF. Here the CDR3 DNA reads TGTGCCAGCAGCTTGCAGGGACAAGAGACCCAGTACTTC.

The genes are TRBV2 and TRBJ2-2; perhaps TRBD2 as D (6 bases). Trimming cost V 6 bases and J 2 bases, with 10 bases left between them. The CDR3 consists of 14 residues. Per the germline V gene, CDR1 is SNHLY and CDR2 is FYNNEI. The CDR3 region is CASRPGLNTGELFF. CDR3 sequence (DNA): TGTGCCAGCAGACCTGGACTAAACACCGGGGAGCTGTTTTTT.

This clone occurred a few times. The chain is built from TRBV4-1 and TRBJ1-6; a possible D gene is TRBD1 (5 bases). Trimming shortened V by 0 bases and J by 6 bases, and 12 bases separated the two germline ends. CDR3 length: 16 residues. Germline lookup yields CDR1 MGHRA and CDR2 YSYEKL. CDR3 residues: CASSQDFNRLNSPLHF. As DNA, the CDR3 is TGCGCCAGCAGCCAAGATTTCAACAGGCTTAATTCACCCCTCCACTTT.

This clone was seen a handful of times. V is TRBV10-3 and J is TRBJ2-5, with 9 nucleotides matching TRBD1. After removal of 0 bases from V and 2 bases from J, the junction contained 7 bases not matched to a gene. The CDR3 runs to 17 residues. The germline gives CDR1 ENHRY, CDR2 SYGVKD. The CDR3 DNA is TGTGCCATCAGTGAGTCCTTAGGACAGGGGAAACAAGAGACCCAGTACTTC. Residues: CAISESLGQGKQETQYF.

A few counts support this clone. CDR3 coding DNA: TGTGCCAGCAGCAATGGTCGGGGGTTGGACAATGAGCAGTTCTTC. Translation gives CASSNGRGLDNEQFF. The chain couples TRBV21-1 to TRBJ2-1; the D call in the table, TRBD2, was not verified against the DNA. TRBV21-1 is termed a pseudogene. The CDR3 sequence is 15 residues long.

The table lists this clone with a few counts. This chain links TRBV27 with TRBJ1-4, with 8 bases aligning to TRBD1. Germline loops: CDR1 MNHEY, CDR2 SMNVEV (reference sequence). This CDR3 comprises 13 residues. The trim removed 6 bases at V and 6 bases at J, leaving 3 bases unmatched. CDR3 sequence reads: CASSGQGHEKLFF. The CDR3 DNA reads TGTGCCAGCAGCGGACAGGGCCATGAAAAACTGTTTTTT.